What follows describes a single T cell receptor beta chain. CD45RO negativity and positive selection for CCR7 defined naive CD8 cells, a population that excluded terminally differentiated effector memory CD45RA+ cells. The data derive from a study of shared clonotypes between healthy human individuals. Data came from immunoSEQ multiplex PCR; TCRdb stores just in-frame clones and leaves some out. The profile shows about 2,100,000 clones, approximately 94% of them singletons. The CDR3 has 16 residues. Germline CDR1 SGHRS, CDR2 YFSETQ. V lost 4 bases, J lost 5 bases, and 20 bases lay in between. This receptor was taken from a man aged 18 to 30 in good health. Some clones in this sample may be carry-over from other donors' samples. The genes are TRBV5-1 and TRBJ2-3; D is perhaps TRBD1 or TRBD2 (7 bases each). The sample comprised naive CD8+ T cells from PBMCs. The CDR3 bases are TGCGCCAGCAGCCCACGGGGGGACGACAGGGTAGATACGCAGTATTTT. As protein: CASSPRGDDRVDTQYF.